The T cell receptor beta chain under discussion was sequenced for a study of cytomegalovirus exposure and HLA in healthy donors. Points from the study as a whole: Available immune exposure information was restricted to CMV serostatus only. TCR beta chain V- and J-gene trimming was linked, in a later analysis, to a missense variant in DCLRE1C.

This clone was detected only once. The antigen remains undetermined. Germline CDR1 SGHRS, CDR2 YFSETQ. CDR3 length: 17 amino acids. V lost 3 bases, J lost 3 bases, and 8 bases stayed unmatched. PCR employed 60 Vbeta and 13 Jbeta primers. Data came from immunoSEQ multiplex PCR; TCRdb stores just in-frame clones and leaves some out. The sample yields around 180,000 clones, roughly 87% seen once. This sequence joins TRBV5-1 and TRBJ2-3; the match to TRBD2 covers 12 bases. The TCR was taken from a woman between 45 and 60 years old in good health and CMV-seronegative. The sample was PBMCs. The CDR3 nucleotides read TGCGCCAGCAGCTGGGCGACTAGCGGGAGAGCTACAGATACGCAGTATTTT. This gives the protein CASSWATSGRATDTQYF.